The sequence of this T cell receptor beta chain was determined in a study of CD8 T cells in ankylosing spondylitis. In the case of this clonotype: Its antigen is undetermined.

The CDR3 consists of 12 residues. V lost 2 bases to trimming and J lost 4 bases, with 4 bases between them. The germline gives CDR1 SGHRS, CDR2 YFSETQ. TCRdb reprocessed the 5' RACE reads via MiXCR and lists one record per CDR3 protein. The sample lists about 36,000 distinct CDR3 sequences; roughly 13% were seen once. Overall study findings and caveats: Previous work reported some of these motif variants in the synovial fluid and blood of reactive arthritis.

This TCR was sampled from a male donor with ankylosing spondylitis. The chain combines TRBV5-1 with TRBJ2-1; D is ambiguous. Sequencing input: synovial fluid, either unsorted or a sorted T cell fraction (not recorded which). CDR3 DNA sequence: TGCGCCAGCAGCTTAGAGTACAATGAGCAGTTCTTC. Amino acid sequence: CASSLEYNEQFF.